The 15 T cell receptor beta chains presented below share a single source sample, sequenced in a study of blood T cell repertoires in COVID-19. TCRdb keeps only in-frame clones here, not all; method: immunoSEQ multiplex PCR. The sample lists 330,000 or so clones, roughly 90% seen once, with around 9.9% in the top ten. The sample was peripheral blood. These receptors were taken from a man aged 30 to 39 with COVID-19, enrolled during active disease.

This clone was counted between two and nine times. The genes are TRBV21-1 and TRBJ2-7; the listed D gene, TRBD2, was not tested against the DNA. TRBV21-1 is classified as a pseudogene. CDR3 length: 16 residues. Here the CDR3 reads CASSKAMGGEGYEQYF. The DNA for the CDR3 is TGTGCCAGCAGCAAAGCAATGGGGGGGGAAGGCTACGAGCAGTACTTC.

CDR3 coding DNA: TGTGCCAGCAGCATCTTTGCCCTGACAGGGATCGCGGTGGAGCAGTACTTC. It is translated as CASSIFALTGIAVEQYF. This chain joins TRBV7-8 and TRBJ2-7, with TRBD1 matching 7 bases. Per the germline V gene, CDR1 is SGHVS and CDR2 is FQNEAQ. Unmatched junction bases numbered 20, after V lost 5 bases and J lost 7 bases. The CDR3 has 17 residues. Looking up the rest from reference TRBV7-8 and TRBJ2-7 gives the full variable domain: GAGVSQSPRYKVAKRGQDVALRCDPISGHVSLFWYQQALGQGPEFLTYFQNEAQLDKSGLPSDRFFAERPEGSVSTLKIQRTQQEDSAVYLCASSIFALTGIAVEQYFGPGTRLTVT.

CDR3 residues: CASSPLDREIGVKYTDTQYF. The CDR3 DNA reads TGTGCCAGCAGCCCTTTGGACAGAGAAATCGGGGTGAAATACACAGATACGCAGTATTTT. The chain employs TRBV14 and TRBJ2-3, with D tentatively TRBD1 (6 bases). This CDR3 has 20 amino acids. CDR1 is SGHDN, CDR2 FVKESK, per germline. Trimming shortened V by 4 bases and J by 2 bases, and 28 bases separated the two germline ends. Together with reference TRBV14 and TRBJ2-3, the CDR3 gives the full variable domain: EAGVTQFPSHSVIEKGQTVTLRCDPISGHDNLYWYRRVMGKEIKFLLHFVKESKQDESGMPNNRFLAERTGGTYSTLKVQPAELEDSGVYFCASSPLDREIGVKYTDTQYFGPGTRLTVL.

The CDR3 DNA sequence: TGTGCCAGCAGTTACTGGACAGGCAGCACAGATACGCAGTATTTT. Translating gives CASSYWTGSTDTQYF. The chain has TRBV6-2 or TRBV6-3 and TRBJ2-3, with TRBD1 identical over 7 bases. There are 15 residues in the CDR3. Germline trimming cut 1 base from V and 0 bases from J; bases unmatched to any gene: 1. The germline V gene encodes CDR1 MNHEY and CDR2 SVGEGT.

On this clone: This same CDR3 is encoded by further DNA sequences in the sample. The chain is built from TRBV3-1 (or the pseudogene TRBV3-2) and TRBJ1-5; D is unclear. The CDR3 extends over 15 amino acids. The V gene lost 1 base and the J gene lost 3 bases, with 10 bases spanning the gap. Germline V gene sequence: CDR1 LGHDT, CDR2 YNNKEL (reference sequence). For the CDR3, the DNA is TGTGCCAGCAGCCAAGGCCAGGCCCTCAATCAGCCCCAGCATTTT. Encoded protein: CASSQGQALNQPQHF.

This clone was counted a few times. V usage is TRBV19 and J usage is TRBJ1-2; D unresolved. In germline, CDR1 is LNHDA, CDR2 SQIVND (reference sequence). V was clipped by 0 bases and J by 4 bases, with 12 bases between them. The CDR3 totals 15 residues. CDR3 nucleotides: TGTGCCAGTAGTATAGATAATCCCAGGCTCTATGGCTACACCTTC. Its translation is CASSIDNPRLYGYTF.

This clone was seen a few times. In DNA, the CDR3 is TGTGCCAGCAGTACCTGGACAGGCCACCCCCTTGAAGCTTTCTTT. Encoded protein: CASSTWTGHPLEAFF. The chain carries TRBV6-2 or TRBV6-3 and TRBJ1-1, with 7 positions matching TRBD1. Unmatched junction bases numbered 13, after V lost 5 bases and J lost 7 bases. Germline V gives CDR1 MNHEY, CDR2 SVGEGT. There are 15 residues in the CDR3.

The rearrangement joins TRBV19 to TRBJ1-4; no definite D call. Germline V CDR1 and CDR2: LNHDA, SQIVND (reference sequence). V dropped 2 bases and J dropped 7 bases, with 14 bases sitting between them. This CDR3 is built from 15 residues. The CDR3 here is CASSIRETGGEKLFF. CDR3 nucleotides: TGTGCCAGTAGTATACGGGAGACGGGTGGTGAAAAACTGTTTTTT.

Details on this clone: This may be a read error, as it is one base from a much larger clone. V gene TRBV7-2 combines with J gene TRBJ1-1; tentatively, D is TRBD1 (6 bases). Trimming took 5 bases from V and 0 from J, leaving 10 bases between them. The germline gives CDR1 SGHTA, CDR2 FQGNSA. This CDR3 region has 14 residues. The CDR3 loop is CASSPRGLNTEAFF. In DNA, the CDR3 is TGTGCCAGCAGCCCCAGGGGCTTGAACACTGAAGCTTTCTTT.

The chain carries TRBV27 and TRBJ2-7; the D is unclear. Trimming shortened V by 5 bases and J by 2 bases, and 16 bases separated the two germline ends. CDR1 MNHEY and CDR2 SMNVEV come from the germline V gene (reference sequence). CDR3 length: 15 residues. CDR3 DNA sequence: TGTGCCAGCAGTCCCAGGATTGTCGCCACCTACGAGCAGTACTTC. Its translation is CASSPRIVATYEQYF.

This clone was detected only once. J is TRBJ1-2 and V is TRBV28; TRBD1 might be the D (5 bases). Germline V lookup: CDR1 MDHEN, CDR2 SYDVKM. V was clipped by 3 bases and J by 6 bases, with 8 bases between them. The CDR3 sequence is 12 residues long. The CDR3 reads CASSLGTHGYTF. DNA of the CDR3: TGTGCCAGCAGTTTGGGGACTCATGGCTACACCTTC.

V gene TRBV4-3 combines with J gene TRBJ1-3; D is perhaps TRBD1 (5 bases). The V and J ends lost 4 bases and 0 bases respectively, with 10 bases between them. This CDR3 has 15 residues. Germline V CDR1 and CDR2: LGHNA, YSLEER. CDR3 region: CASSPDSNSGNTIYF. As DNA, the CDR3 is TGCGCCAGCAGCCCCGACAGCAACTCTGGAAACACCATATATTTT.

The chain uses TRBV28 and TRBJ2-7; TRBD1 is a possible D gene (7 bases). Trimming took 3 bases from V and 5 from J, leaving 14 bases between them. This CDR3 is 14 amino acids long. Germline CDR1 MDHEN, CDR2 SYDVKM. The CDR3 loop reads CASSFYPGGNEQYF. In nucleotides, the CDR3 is TGTGCCAGCAGTTTTTACCCAGGGGGGAACGAGCAGTACTTC.

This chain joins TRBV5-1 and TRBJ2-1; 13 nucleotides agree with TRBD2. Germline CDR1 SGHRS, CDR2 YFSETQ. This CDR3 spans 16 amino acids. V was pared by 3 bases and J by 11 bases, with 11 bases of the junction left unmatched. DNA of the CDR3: TGCGCCAGCAGCTCCACCACCGGGACTAGCGGGGCGAAGCAGTTCTTC. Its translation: CASSSTTGTSGAKQFF.

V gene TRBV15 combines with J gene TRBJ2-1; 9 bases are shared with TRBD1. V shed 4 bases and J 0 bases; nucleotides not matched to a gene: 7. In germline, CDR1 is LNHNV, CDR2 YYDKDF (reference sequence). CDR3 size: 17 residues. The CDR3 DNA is TGTGCCACCAGCACCTGGGACAGGGCATTCTCCTACAATGAGCAGTTCTTC. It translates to CATSTWDRAFSYNEQFF.